This T cell receptor beta chain comes out of a study of HIV-infected patients and healthy controls. Findings and caveats of the study: HIV+ repertoires were severely depleted of MAIT alpha-chain CDR3s, unlike healthy controls. Unequal distinct sequence numbers between patients and controls complicated comparisons.

Whole blood was used without fractionation, so all unsorted peripheral T cells were included. Peripheral blood, around 2.5 ml, was drawn for RNA extraction. This clonotype is labeled as medium-sized. Its antigen is undetermined. Reverse transcription used about 500 ng RNA and constant-region primers for alpha and beta. Using multiplexing indices, alpha and beta chain libraries were generated apart by chain-specific third strand synthesis. Second strand synthesis was primed from the SP2 site. TCRdb used MiXCR to reprocess the 5' RACE reads, holding one entry per CDR3 protein. The table has 5,000 to 5,500 distinct CDR3 sequences, over 7% seen once; the top ten hold just under 20%. The V end was cut by 4 bases, the J end by 7 bases, with 16 bases between. Germline lookup yields CDR1 KGHSH and CDR2 LQKENI. The CDR3 is 14 residues long.

This rearrangement joins TRBV18 to TRBJ1-2, with a possible D match to TRBD1 (5 bases). This TCR was sampled from an adult with HIV infection. The material sequenced was blood, taken before antiretroviral therapy. The CDR3 coding sequence is TGTGCCAGCTCACTAGTCGCAGGGAAGAGTGGCTACACCTTC. This codes for CASSLVAGKSGYTF.